This T cell receptor beta chain emerged from a study of post-analysis software for immune sequencing data. Whole-study findings and limits: Multiple sclerosis patients showed significantly lower normalized Chao1 diversity than controls did. Included in a set of about five TRBV segments more frequent in patients than controls were TRBV5-6, TRBV5-1 and TRBV20-1. Same-batch samples co-clustered strongly by F measure.

Trimming took off 4 bases at V and 5 bases at J, with 12 bases between the two ends. The CDR3 totals 14 residues. Per the germline V gene, CDR1 is KGHSH and CDR2 is LQKENI. Presence of unique molecular identifiers characterized the TCR beta cDNA libraries. In TCRdb, the PCR reads were re-called with MiXCR into one record per CDR3 protein. This table holds 700,000 to 900,000 distinct CDR3 sequences, 46% found once. Concerning this clonotype: What it binds is unknown.

Sequencing was performed on blood. The chain carries TRBV18 and TRBJ2-1; D gene uncertain. This sequence originates from a girl under 18 with multiple sclerosis. The CDR3 coding sequence is TGTGCCAGCTCACGAAAGAATAAAGACAATGAGCAGTTCTTC. It yields the protein CASSRKNKDNEQFF.